The 21 T cell receptor beta chains listed next were all sequenced from one sample in a study of cytomegalovirus exposure and HLA in healthy donors. PCR used 60 Vbeta primers and 13 Jbeta primers. TCRdb's table, derived via immunoSEQ multiplex PCR, lists solely in-frame clones and lacks some. The sample has some 40,000 clones, and its top ten clones hold 4%. Material: PBMCs. All receptors derive from a male donor in good health and CMV-seronegative.

The V and J genes are TRBV15 and TRBJ1-6; D unresolved. Deletions cut 0 bases from V and 9 bases from J, with 9 bases between. The CDR3 totals 14 residues. Germline V gene lookup returns CDR1 LNHNV and CDR2 YYDKDF (reference sequence). The chain's CDR3 is CATSRDERGSPLHF. The CDR3 DNA reads as TGTGCCACCAGCAGAGATGAGAGAGGTTCACCCCTCCACTTT.

V gene TRBV15 combines with J gene TRBJ1-1, with D tentatively TRBD1 (5 bases). Trimming shortened V by 0 bases and J by 5 bases, and 19 bases separated the two germline ends. CDR1 is LNHNV and CDR2 is YYDKDF in the germline V gene (reference sequence). The CDR3 extends over 17 amino acids. DNA of the CDR3: TGTGCCACCAGCAGAGATGGGTCCGGACAATCCTATACTGAAGCTTTCTTT. This gives the protein CATSRDGSGQSYTEAFF.

The chain uses TRBV7-8 and TRBJ1-2; weak D call: TRBD1 (5 bases). The length of the CDR3 is 12 residues. Germline CDR1 is SGHVS and CDR2 is FQNEAQ. The V end was cut by 11 bases, the J end by 8 bases, with 18 bases between. The DNA of the CDR3 is TGTGCCTCCGAAGGGGCAGCGAGGGGCTACACCTTC. Protein sequence: CASEGAARGYTF. Drawing the rest from reference TRBV7-8 and TRBJ1-2, the complete variable domain is GAGVSQSPRYKVAKRGQDVALRCDPISGHVSLFWYQQALGQGPEFLTYFQNEAQLDKSGLPSDRFFAERPEGSVSTLKIQRTQQEDSAVYLCASEGAARGYTFGSGTRLTVV.

The CDR3 spells CASSQSGGNYGYTF. The CDR3 nucleotides are TGTGCCAGCAGCCAAAGTGGGGGGAACTATGGCTACACCTTC. J is TRBJ1-2 and V is TRBV7-9, with D perhaps TRBD1 (5 bases). The ends were cut back, 5 bases at V and 2 bases at J, with 12 bases in the middle. Germline V gene lookup returns CDR1 SEHNR and CDR2 FQNEAQ (reference sequence). The CDR3 is 14 residues long. The whole variable domain, filled in from reference TRBV7-9 and TRBJ1-2, reads DTGVSQNPRHKITKRGQNVTFRCDPISEHNRLYWYRQTLGQGPEFLTYFQNEAQLEKSRLLSDRFSAERPKGSFSTLEIQRTEQGDSAMYLCASSQSGGNYGYTFGSGTRLTVV.

The gene calls are TRBV18 and TRBJ2-7, with 7 bases matching TRBD1. V trimming: 6 bases; J trimming: 0 bases; junction bases outside the gene matches: 11. The CDR3 has 16 residues. Looked up from germline, CDR1 is KGHSH and CDR2 is LQKENI. CDR3 DNA: TGTGCCAGCTCCCCCACGCGTACAGGGGTCTCCTACGAGCAGTACTTC. It yields the protein CASSPTRTGVSYEQYF.

The chain is built from TRBV6-6 and TRBJ2-5, with 8 bases matching TRBD2. CDR1 is MNHNY and CDR2 is SVGAGI in the germline V gene (reference sequence). V shed 6 bases and J 4 bases; nucleotides not matched to a gene: 10. This CDR3 is built from 15 residues. CDR3 region: CASRNSGALGETQYF. The CDR3 DNA reads TGTGCCAGCAGAAATAGCGGGGCTCTGGGAGAGACCCAGTACTTC.

J is TRBJ2-2 and V is TRBV19, with TRBD1 matching over 7 bases. In germline, CDR1 is LNHDA, CDR2 SQIVND (reference sequence). The junction had 7 bases not matched to a gene; V was cut back by 3 bases and J by 6 bases. The CDR3 length is 15 residues. The CDR3 DNA reads as TGTGCCAGTAGTATCGACAGGGCCTTGGCCGGGGAGCTGTTTTTT. Translated: CASSIDRALAGELFF.

The V and J genes are TRBV6-1 and TRBJ1-4, with TRBD1 matching 9 bases. The germline V gene has CDR1 MNHNS and CDR2 SASEGT. This CDR3 is 15 amino acids long. The junction had 7 bases not matched to a gene; V was cut back by 2 bases and J by 9 bases. CDR3 DNA: TGTGCCAGCAGTGAATCGGGGACAGGGAGTCAAAAACTGTTTTTT. The encoded protein is CASSESGTGSQKLFF.

V gene TRBV5-1 combines with J gene TRBJ1-2; TRBD1 might be the D (6 bases). Per the germline V gene, CDR1 is SGHRS and CDR2 is YFSETQ. The CDR3 spans 14 residues. V lost 4 bases to trimming and J lost 4 bases, with 14 bases between them. The CDR3 reads CASSPEGVGYGYTF. CDR3 coding DNA: TGCGCCAGCAGCCCTGAGGGGGTTGGCTATGGCTACACCTTC.

This sequence joins TRBV2 and TRBJ2-7; weak D call: TRBD2 (7 bases). Germline V gene data show CDR1 as SNHLY and CDR2 as FYNNEI. The V end was cut by 5 bases, the J end by 0 bases, with 20 bases between. CDR3 length equals 17 residues. The CDR3, as DNA: TGTGCCAGCAGTCTTGGGGGAGGGGGATATAGCTCCTACGAGCAGTACTTC. Protein sequence: CASSLGGGGYSSYEQYF. The full variable domain, with the rest looked up from reference TRBV2 and TRBJ2-7, is EPEVTQTPSHQVTQMGQEVILRCVPISNHLYFYWYRQILGQKVEFLVSFYNNEISEKSEIFDDQFSVERPDGSNFTLKIRSTKLEDSAMYFCASSLGGGGYSSYEQYFGPGTRLTVT.

The chain links TRBV6-5 to TRBJ1-6, with 9 bases aligning to TRBD1. J was trimmed by 7 bases and V by 6 bases; bases with no gene match: 7. Germline V lookup: CDR1 MNHEY, CDR2 SVGAGI. The length of the CDR3 is 15 residues. The CDR3, as DNA: TGTGCCAGCAGCGGGGACAGGGCGGCAAATTCACCCCTCCACTTT. It yields the protein CASSGDRAANSPLHF.

The chain uses TRBV7-2 and TRBJ2-3, with D perhaps TRBD1 (6 bases). The CDR3 has 13 amino acids. V lost 5 bases to trimming and J lost 3 bases, with 9 bases between them. Germline-derived CDR1 and CDR2 are SGHTA and FQGNSA. The CDR3 is CASSGGVTDTQYF. For the CDR3, the DNA is TGTGCCAGCAGCGGGGGCGTGACAGATACGCAGTATTTT.

This chain uses TRBV27 with TRBJ2-3; the match to TRBD2 covers 10 bases. The germline gives CDR1 MNHEY, CDR2 SMNVEV (reference sequence). CDR3 size: 17 residues. V lost 5 bases and J lost 1; bases outside the gene matches: 9. CDR3 bases: TGTGCCAGCAGTACCTACCCGCTAGCGGGGGGCACAGATACGCAGTATTTT. This codes for CASSTYPLAGGTDTQYF.

The V gene is TRBV7-2, the J gene TRBJ1-6; no definite D call. This CDR3 is built from 15 residues. Germline CDR1 is SGHTA and CDR2 is FQGNSA. Trimming removed 5 bases at V and 2 bases at J, with 10 bases between. This CDR3 is CASSISGTYNSPLHF. DNA for the CDR3: TGTGCCAGCAGCATCTCCGGGACCTATAATTCACCCCTCCACTTT.

The genes are TRBV4-2 and TRBJ2-7; 9 nucleotides align to TRBD2. Germline CDR1 reads LGHNA; CDR2 reads YNFKEQ. Germline trimming cut 0 bases from V and 2 bases from J; bases unmatched to any gene: 5. CDR3 size: 16 residues. CDR3 nucleotides: TGTGCCAGCAGCCAAGAAGGGACTAGCTTAACCTACGAGCAGTACTTC. Its protein product is CASSQEGTSLTYEQYF.

The chain couples TRBV28 to TRBJ1-5; 9 positions match TRBD1. The germline gives CDR1 MDHEN, CDR2 SYDVKM. Trimming cost V 5 bases and J 5 bases; bases outside gene matches: 7. The CDR3 totals 15 residues. The CDR3 region is CASSKQDRGDQPQHF. The CDR3 coding sequence is TGTGCCAGCAGTAAACAGGACAGGGGAGATCAGCCCCAGCATTTT.

The J gene is TRBJ1-1, the V gene TRBV21-1. TRBV21-1 has pseudogene status. The CDR3 runs 11 residues. The CDR3 DNA is TGTGCCAGCAGGCGGGGGGGTAGAGCTTTCTTT. Translated: CASRRGGRAFF.

With regard to this clone: Other DNA sequences in this specimen translate into the identical CDR3. The chain carries TRBV2 and TRBJ1-1, with TRBD1 as a possible D gene (5 bases). V lost 4 bases and J 2 bases, leaving 8 bases between the germline ends. Germline CDR1 and CDR2: SNHLY and FYNNEI. The CDR3 runs 13 residues. Written as DNA, the CDR3 is TGTGCCAGCAGTGGACAGCTTAACACTGAAGCTTTCTTT. Encoded protein: CASSGQLNTEAFF.

V is TRBV5-1 and J is TRBJ1-2; D might be TRBD1 (5 bases). This CDR3 spans 16 amino acids. The ends were cut back, 4 bases at V and 8 bases at J, with 24 bases in the middle. Germline V gene data show CDR1 as SGHRS and CDR2 as YFSETQ. Written as DNA, the CDR3 is TGCGCCAGCAGCCAACTCGACCGACAGACGCCTAGGGGCTACACCTTC. Protein: CASSQLDRQTPRGYTF.

The CDR3 DNA reads TGCGCCAGCAGCCAAGATGGGGGCTCGAACACTGAAGCTTTCTTT. Protein: CASSQDGGSNTEAFF. This sequence joins TRBV4-1 and TRBJ1-1, with a tentative D call TRBD1 (6 bases). V lost 0 bases and J 1 base, leaving 9 bases between the germline ends. The CDR3 consists of 15 residues. The germline CDR1 and CDR2 sequences are MGHRA and YSYEKL.

The rearrangement uses TRBV5-4 and TRBJ1-1, with a tentative D call TRBD1 (6 bases). Trimming took 4 bases from V and 5 from J, leaving 6 bases between them. The germline gives CDR1 SGHNT, CDR2 YYREEE (reference sequence). The CDR3 loop spans 11 amino acids. In DNA form, the CDR3 reads TGTGCCAGCAGCCAGGGGACTGAAGCTTTCTTT. Translating it yields CASSQGTEAFF.